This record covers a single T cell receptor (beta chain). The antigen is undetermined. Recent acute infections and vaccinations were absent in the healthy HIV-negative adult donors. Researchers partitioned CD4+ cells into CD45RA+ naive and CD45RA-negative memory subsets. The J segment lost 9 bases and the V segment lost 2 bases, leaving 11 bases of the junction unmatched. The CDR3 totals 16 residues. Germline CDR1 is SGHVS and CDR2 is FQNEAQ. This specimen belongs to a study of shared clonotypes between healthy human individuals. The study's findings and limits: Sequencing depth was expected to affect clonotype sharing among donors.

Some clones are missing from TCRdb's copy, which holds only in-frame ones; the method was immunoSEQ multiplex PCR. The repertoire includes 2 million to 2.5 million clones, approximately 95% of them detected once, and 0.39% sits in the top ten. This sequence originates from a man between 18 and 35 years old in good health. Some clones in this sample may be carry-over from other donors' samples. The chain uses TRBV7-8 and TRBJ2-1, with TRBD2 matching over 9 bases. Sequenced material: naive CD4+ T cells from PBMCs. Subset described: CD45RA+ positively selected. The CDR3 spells CASSLYPSGIGGEQFF. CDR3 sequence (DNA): TGTGCCAGCAGCTTATACCCTAGCGGGATCGGGGGTGAGCAGTTCTTC.